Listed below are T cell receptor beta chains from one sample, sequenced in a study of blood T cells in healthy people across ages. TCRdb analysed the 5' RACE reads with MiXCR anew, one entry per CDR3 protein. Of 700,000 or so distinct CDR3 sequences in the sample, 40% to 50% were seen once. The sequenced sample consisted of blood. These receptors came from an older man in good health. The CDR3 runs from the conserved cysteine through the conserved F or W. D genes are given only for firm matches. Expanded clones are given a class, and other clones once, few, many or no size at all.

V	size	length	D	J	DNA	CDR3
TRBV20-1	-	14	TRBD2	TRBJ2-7	TGCAGTGCCCCGGGACTAGCGGGGGGTTACGAGCAGTACTTC	CSAPGLAGGYEQYF
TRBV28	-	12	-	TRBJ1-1	TGTGCCAGCATTGGGTTCGGGACTGAAGCTTTCTTT	CASIGFGTEAFF
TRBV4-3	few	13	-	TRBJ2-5	TGCGCCAGCAGCCATACAAGGGGAGAGACCCAGTACTTC	CASSHTRGETQYF
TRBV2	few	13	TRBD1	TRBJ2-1	TGTGCCAGCAAAAGGACAGGGGGTCATGAGCAGTTCTTC	CASKRTGGHEQFF
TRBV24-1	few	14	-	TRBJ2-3	TGTGCCACCAGTCGGGGGACCGGCACAGATACGCAGTATTTT	CATSRGTGTDTQYF
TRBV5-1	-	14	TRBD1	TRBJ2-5	TGCGCCAGCAGCACGGGACAGTACCAAGAGACCCAGTACTTC	CASSTGQYQETQYF
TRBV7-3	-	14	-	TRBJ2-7	TGTGCCAGCAGCTTAGGTGTAGGGCGTGGTGAGCAGTACTTC	CASSLGVGRGEQYF
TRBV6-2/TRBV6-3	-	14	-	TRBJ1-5	TGTGCCAGCAGTTACGGGCCGTACAATCAGCCCCAGCATTTT	CASSYGPYNQPQHF
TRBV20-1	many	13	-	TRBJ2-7	TGCAGTGCTAGTAAGCGGGCGCACTACGAGCAGTACTTC	CSASKRAHYEQYF
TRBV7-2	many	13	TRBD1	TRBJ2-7	TGTGCCAGCAGCGCGGACAGGGGATACGAGCAGTACTTC	CASSADRGYEQYF
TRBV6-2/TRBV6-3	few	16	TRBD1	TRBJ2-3	TGTGCCAGCAGTTACGGGACAGTCCCGTCGGCGGATACGCAGTATTTT	CASSYGTVPSADTQYF
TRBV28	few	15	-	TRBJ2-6	TGTGCCAGCAGTTTTAGGTTGGCTGGGGCCAACGTCCTGACTTTC	CASSFRLAGANVLTF
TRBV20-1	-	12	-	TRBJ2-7	TGCAGTGCGTACTCCGCCTACAATGAGCAGTACTTC	CSAYSAYNEQYF
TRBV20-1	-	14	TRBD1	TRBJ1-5	TGCAGTGCTAGCATACAGGGGATGAATCAGCCCCAGCATTTT	CSASIQGMNQPQHF
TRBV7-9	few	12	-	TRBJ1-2	TGTGCCAGCAGCTACTCCAAGGGAGGCTACACCTTC	CASSYSKGGYTF